This is a list of T cell receptor beta chains from one sample in a study of blood T cells in healthy people across ages. TCRdb re-derived calls from the 5' RACE reads in MiXCR, one entry per CDR3 protein. This table has more than 550,000 distinct CDR3 sequences, approximately 22% appearing once. Sequenced: blood. The receptors derive from a man between 70 and 80 years old in good health. The CDR3 runs from the conserved cysteine through the conserved F or W. Fields, in order: clone size, D gene, V gene, J gene, CDR3 DNA, CDR3 protein. D genes are given only for firm matches. Not every row has a clone size; where given, it reads once, few, many or a size class.

NA,NA,TRBV5-1,TRBJ1-1,TGCGCCAGCAGTTCTCGGGACCCGCCCCAAGCTTTCTTT,CASSSRDPPQAFF
NA,NA,TRBV27,TRBJ2-4,TGTGCCAGCCCTTTAAGAACCCTAGCCAAAAACATTCAGTACTTC,CASPLRTLAKNIQYF
NA,NA,TRBV29-1,TRBJ1-2,TGCAGCAGGGGGTATGGCTACACCTTC,CSRGYGYTF
NA,NA,TRBV15,TRBJ1-5,TGTGCCACCAGCAGAGGCGATTCTGATCAGCCCCAGCATTTT,CATSRGDSDQPQHF
NA,TRBD2,TRBV19,TRBJ2-1,TGTGCCTCAAGGTGGGCTAGCGGGAGTGTTAGGAATGAGCAGTTCTTC,CASRWASGSVRNEQFF
NA,TRBD2,TRBV7-2,TRBJ2-4,TGTGCCAGCAGCTTAGCCCTCCCTAGCGGGGCCCTATTACCCAAAAACATTCAGTACTTC,CASSLALPSGALLPKNIQYF
many,NA,TRBV11-2,TRBJ2-3,TGTGCCAGCAGCTCGACCGCAGGGGGGGCCAATACGCAGTATTTT,CASSSTAGGANTQYF
few,TRBD1,TRBV19,TRBJ2-2,TGTGCCAGTAGTACCGGGGACAGAGTCGGGGAGCTGTTTTTT,CASSTGDRVGELFF
NA,TRBD2,TRBV20-1,TRBJ2-1,TGCAGTGCTAGGGATTTAGCGGGGACCTACAATGAGCAGTTCTTC,CSARDLAGTYNEQFF
NA,NA,TRBV18,TRBJ2-1,TGTGCCAGCTCACCACAGCCGGGCGTTATCGACAATGAGCAGTTCTTC,CASSPQPGVIDNEQFF
once,TRBD2,TRBV20-1,TRBJ2-5,TGCAGTGCCCGGACTAGCGGGAGGGAATGGGAGACCCAGTACTTC,CSARTSGREWETQYF
few,NA,TRBV7-2,TRBJ1-1,TGTGCCAGCAGCTTAGGGGGGGAATTTGACACTGAAGCTTTCTTT,CASSLGGEFDTEAFF
NA,NA,TRBV29-1,TRBJ2-3,TGCAGCGTTGGGGGCGGGAGCACAGATACGCAGTATTTT,CSVGGGSTDTQYF
NA,TRBD1,TRBV12-3/TRBV12-4,TRBJ1-1,TGTGCCAGCAGTTCACAGGGGATTGGAACTGAAGCTTTCTTT,CASSSQGIGTEAFF
NA,TRBD2,TRBV20-1,TRBJ2-3,TGCAGTGCGATGGGACTAGCGGGAGTTGGGGGCACAGATACGCAGTATTTT,CSAMGLAGVGGTDTQYF
NA,NA,TRBV20-1,TRBJ2-1,TGCAGTGCTAGATGGACACTAGTTTCCGACCGAAGCTCCTACAATGAGCAGTTCTTC,CSARWTLVSDRSSYNEQFF
NA,TRBD2,TRBV19,TRBJ2-1,TGTGCCAGTACCCCTACGAGCGGGGGGGGCAATGAGCAGTTCTTC,CASTPTSGGGNEQFF
NA,NA,TRBV3-1,TRBJ1-2,TGTGCCAGCAGCCAAGATCAGGGGTATGGCTACACCTTC,CASSQDQGYGYTF
few,NA,TRBV12-3/TRBV12-4,TRBJ1-6,TGTGCCAGCAGCCCCCGGAGGTTGGGTCTCGATTCACCCCTCCACTTT,CASSPRRLGLDSPLHF
few,TRBD1,TRBV18,TRBJ1-5,TGTGCCAGCTCACCGGGACAGGGCGTAGGTCAGCCCCAGCATTTT,CASSPGQGVGQPQHF
few,NA,TRBV3-1,TRBJ2-2,TGTGCCAGCAGCCAAAGGTCGGGCACCGGGGAGCTGTTTTTT,CASSQRSGTGELFF
many,TRBD1,TRBV7-2,TRBJ1-4,TGTGCCAGCAGCTTAGGTCTTACAGGGGGGAGCGGTGAAAAACTGTTTTTT,CASSLGLTGGSGEKLFF
NA,NA,TRBV28,TRBJ1-2,TGTGCCAGCAGTTTGAGGTCCGCTTATGGCTACACCTTC,CASSLRSAYGYTF
NA,TRBD2,TRBV12-3/TRBV12-4,TRBJ2-1,TGTGCCAGCAGCTATAGCGGGACTACCTACAATGAGCAGTTCTTC,CASSYSGTTYNEQFF
NA,NA,TRBV29-1,TRBJ1-2,TGCAGCGTTGGGCCACTGGTTTCTGGCTACACCTTC,CSVGPLVSGYTF
NA,NA,TRBV20-1,TRBJ2-3,TGCAGTGCTAAGACTTTCACTAGCACAGATACGCAGTATTTT,CSAKTFTSTDTQYF
NA,NA,TRBV18,TRBJ2-2,TGTGCCAGCTCACCAGGGCAGCGCACCGGGGAGCTGTTTTTT,CASSPGQRTGELFF
few,TRBD2,TRBV6-6,TRBJ2-1,TGTGCCAGCAGTTACTTGGGCGGGGGCAATGAGCAGTTCTTC,CASSYLGGGNEQFF
few,NA,TRBV24-1,TRBJ1-2,TGTGCCACCAGTGCGGGGTTTGGCTACACCTTC,CATSAGFGYTF
many,NA,TRBV7-2,TRBJ2-1,TGTGCCAGCAGCTTAGCTGGAGCCTACAATGAGCAGTTCTTC,CASSLAGAYNEQFF
NA,TRBD2,TRBV6-2/TRBV6-3,TRBJ2-1,TGTGCCAGCGACAAGGCTAGCGGATACAATGAGCAGTTCTTC,CASDKASGYNEQFF
NA,TRBD1,TRBV6-2/TRBV6-3,TRBJ1-5,TGTGCCAGCAGTCGAATTCGACAGGGAAATAGCAATCAGCCCCAGCATTTT,CASSRIRQGNSNQPQHF
NA,TRBD1,TRBV14,TRBJ1-1,TGTGCCAGCAGCCGAATCCGACAGGGAGGAACTGAAGCTTTCTTT,CASSRIRQGGTEAFF
NA,NA,TRBV6-5,TRBJ1-5,TGTGCCAGCACCCAGGGAGCTAATCAGCCCCAGCATTTT,CASTQGANQPQHF
NA,NA,TRBV5-1,TRBJ2-3,TGCGCCAGCAGCTTGGTCCCCCTTCCCACAGATACGCAGTATTTT,CASSLVPLPTDTQYF
NA,TRBD1,TRBV10-3,TRBJ2-7,TGTGCCATCAGTGAGTCACTAGGATTCCGACAGGGTATCGACGAGCAGTACTTC,CAISESLGFRQGIDEQYF
NA,NA,TRBV27,TRBJ2-7,TGTGCCAGCAGTCGTGGGGCGGGGTATTACGAGCAGTACTTC,CASSRGAGYYEQYF
many,TRBD2,TRBV29-1,TRBJ2-3,TGCAGCGTTGACGGGCTAGCGGGAGGCACAGATACGCAGTATTTT,CSVDGLAGGTDTQYF
few,NA,TRBV20-1,TRBJ2-3,TGCAGTGCTAGAGATCCACTAGGCGGTAATTCAGATACGCAGTATTTT,CSARDPLGGNSDTQYF
NA,NA,TRBV20-1,TRBJ2-1,TGCAGTGCTAGAGACAACGCCTACAATGAGCAGTTCTTC,CSARDNAYNEQFF
few,NA,TRBV10-3,TRBJ2-3,TGTGCCATCAGTGAAAGCGGCAGATTGGGTACGCAGTATTTT,CAISESGRLGTQYF
few,TRBD1,TRBV5-4,TRBJ2-1,TGTGCCAGCAGCTTGGGTGGGACAGGGTTTAAGTATGAGCAGTTCTTC,CASSLGGTGFKYEQFF
few,NA,TRBV21-1,TRBJ2-5,TGTGCCAGCAGGGACGACCGGCCTAAGACCCAGTACTTC,CASRDDRPKTQYF
NA,NA,TRBV5-1,TRBJ2-3,TGCGCCAGCAAGCTTCAGGGCACAGATACGCAGTATTTT,CASKLQGTDTQYF
few,TRBD1,TRBV12-3/TRBV12-4,TRBJ2-1,TGTGCCGGCAGACCCGGGACAGGGGATTTCAATGAGCAGTTCTTC,CAGRPGTGDFNEQFF
few,NA,TRBV20-1,TRBJ2-3,TGCAGTGCTATTCCTGGCGCGGAGCGAGATACGCAGTATTTT,CSAIPGAERDTQYF
NA,TRBD1,TRBV20-1,TRBJ2-1,TGCAGTGCTAGCGACAACTTGTACAAAGCTGTAACATTGTGGGGACAGGGTGATGAGCAGTTCTTC,CSASDNLYKAVTLWGQGDEQFF
NA,NA,TRBV5-1,TRBJ2-7,TGCGCCAGCAGCTTGATGGTGAGCTCCTACGAGCAGTACTTC,CASSLMVSSYEQYF
many,NA,TRBV12-3/TRBV12-4,TRBJ1-2,TGTGCCAGCAGCTTGTCTCAGGGTGGCTACACCTTC,CASSLSQGGYTF
NA,TRBD1,TRBV19,TRBJ1-1,TGTGCCAGTAGTATTGGACAGGGGGCAGTGGCTTTCTTT,CASSIGQGAVAFF
once,NA,TRBV24-1,TRBJ2-5,TGTGCCACCAGTGGGTCGACTAGCCAAGAGACCCAGTACTTC,CATSGSTSQETQYF
many,TRBD1,TRBV5-1,TRBJ2-3,TGCGCCAGCAGCTTCCGACAGGGGATAGATACGCAGTATTTT,CASSFRQGIDTQYF
NA,NA,TRBV6-6,TRBJ1-6,TGTGCCGGCAGTTACTCGAGTAATTCACCCCTCCACTTT,CAGSYSSNSPLHF
many,NA,TRBV7-6,TRBJ1-1,TGTGCCAGCAGCCCAATACAGGGAAGAGAAGCTTTCTTT,CASSPIQGREAFF
NA,NA,TRBV15,TRBJ2-3,TGTGCCACCAGCAGCAGTGGACCGGGAGCAGATACGCAGTATTTT,CATSSSGPGADTQYF